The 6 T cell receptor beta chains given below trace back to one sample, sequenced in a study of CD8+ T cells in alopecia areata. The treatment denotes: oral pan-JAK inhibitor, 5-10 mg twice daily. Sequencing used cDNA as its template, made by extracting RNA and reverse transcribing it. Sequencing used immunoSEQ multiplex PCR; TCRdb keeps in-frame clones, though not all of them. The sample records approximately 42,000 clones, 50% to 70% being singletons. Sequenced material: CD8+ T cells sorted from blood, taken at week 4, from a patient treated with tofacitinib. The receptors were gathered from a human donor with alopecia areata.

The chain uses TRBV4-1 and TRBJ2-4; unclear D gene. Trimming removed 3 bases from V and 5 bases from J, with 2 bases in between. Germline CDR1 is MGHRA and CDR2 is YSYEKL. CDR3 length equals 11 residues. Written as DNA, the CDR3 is TGCGCCAGCAGCCAGGAAAACATTCAGTACTTC. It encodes CASSQENIQYF.

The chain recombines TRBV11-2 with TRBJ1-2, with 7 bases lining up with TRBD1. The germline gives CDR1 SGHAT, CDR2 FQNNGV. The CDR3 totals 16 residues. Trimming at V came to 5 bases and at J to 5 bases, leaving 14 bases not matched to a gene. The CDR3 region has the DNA TGTGCCAGCAGCGAGATCCCGACCGGGACAGATTATGGCTACACCTTC. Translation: CASSEIPTGTDYGYTF.

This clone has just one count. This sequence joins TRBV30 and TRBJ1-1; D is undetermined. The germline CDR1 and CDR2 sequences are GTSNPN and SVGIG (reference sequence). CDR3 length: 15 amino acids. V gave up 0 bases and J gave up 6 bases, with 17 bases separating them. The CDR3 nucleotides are TGTGCCTGGAGTGTAGGATTCGGCATCGGAGCTGAAGCTTTCTTT. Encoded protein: CAWSVGFGIGAEAFF.

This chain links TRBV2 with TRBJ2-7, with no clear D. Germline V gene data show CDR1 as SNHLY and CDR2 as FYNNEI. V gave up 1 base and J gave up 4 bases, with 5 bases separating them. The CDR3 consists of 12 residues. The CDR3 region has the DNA TGTGCCAGCAGTGAAGGGTATTACGAGCAGTACTTC. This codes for CASSEGYYEQYF.

In nucleotides, the CDR3 is TGTGCCAGCAGTTACTCGGGGGACACCGAGACCCAGTACTTC. Translation: CASSYSGDTETQYF. The V and J genes are TRBV6-5 and TRBJ2-5; D is possibly TRBD1 (6 bases). Trimming stripped 0 bases from V and 5 bases from J, with 10 bases between. Germline assignment: CDR1 MNHEY and CDR2 SVGAGI. The CDR3 is 14 amino acids.

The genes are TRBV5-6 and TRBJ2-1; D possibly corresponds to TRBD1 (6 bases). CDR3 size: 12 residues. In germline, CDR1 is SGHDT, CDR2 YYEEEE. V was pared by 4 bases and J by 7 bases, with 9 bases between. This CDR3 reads CASSAGANEQFF. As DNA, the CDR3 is TGTGCCAGCAGCGCAGGGGCGAATGAGCAGTTCTTC.